The 12 T cell receptor beta chains below were found in one sample sequenced in a study of sequential checkpoint blockade in melanoma. Treatment denoted: randomized to nivolumab then ipilimumab (arm A) or the reverse (arm B). Repertoires were generated with immunoSEQ multiplex PCR, while TCRdb's copy carries only in-frame clones and drops some. In the table there are about 12,000 clones, 55% to 65% of which are singletons. This sample comprised CD8+ T cells sorted from blood (inferred from file names), obtained from a patient given nivolumab and ipilimumab in sequence. The receptors shown here come from a human donor with melanoma.

This clone was detected a few times. The chain couples TRBV7-9 to TRBJ2-7; D not certain. CDR1 and CDR2 (germline): SEHNR, FQNEAQ (reference sequence). The CDR3 has 15 amino acids. The ends were cut back, 5 bases at V and 2 bases at J, with 16 bases in the middle. The DNA of the CDR3 is TGTGCCAGCAGCACCGGGTCCCTAGAAACCTACGAGCAGTACTTC. As protein: CASSTGSLETYEQYF.

The genes are TRBV7-8 and TRBJ2-7; 7 bases line up with TRBD1. V gave up 3 bases and J gave up 2 bases; unmatched junction bases: 7. The CDR3 contains 15 residues. CDR1 and CDR2 from the germline V gene are SGHVS and FQNEAQ. For the CDR3, the DNA is TGTGCCAGCAGCTTCGACAGGGTAGGGGCCTACGAGCAGTACTTC. Translation gives CASSFDRVGAYEQYF.

This clone is labeled medium-sized (0.01 to 0.1%). This chain joins TRBV13 and TRBJ2-1; tentatively, D is TRBD2 (5 bases). This CDR3 region has 12 residues. V lost 1 base, J lost 7 bases, and 5 bases lay in between. The germline V gene has CDR1 PRHDT and CDR2 FYEKMQ (reference sequence). CDR3 sequence (DNA): TGTGCCAGCAGCTTAGAGCGGAATGAGCAGTTCTTC. This gives the protein CASSLERNEQFF. Looking up the rest from reference TRBV13 and TRBJ2-1 gives the full variable domain: AAGVIQSPRHLIKEKRETATLKCYPIPRHDTVYWYQQGPGQDPQFLISFYEKMQSDKGSIPDRFSAQQFSDYHSELNMSSLELGDSALYFCASSLERNEQFFGPGTRLTVL.

This clone is labeled medium-sized. The CDR3 nucleotides read TGTGCCAGTAGTATTCTCGGACAGGTCTATGGCTACACCTTC. This gives the protein CASSILGQVYGYTF. The genes are TRBV19 and TRBJ1-2, with 7 bases lining up with TRBD1. This CDR3 is built from 14 residues. Germline CDR1 reads LNHDA; CDR2 reads SQIVND (reference sequence). The trim removed 3 bases at V and 4 bases at J, leaving 5 bases unmatched.

The chain is built from TRBV9 and TRBJ2-2; D is ambiguous. V lost 0 bases to trimming and J lost 7 bases, with 13 bases between them. The CDR3 has 15 amino acids. Per the germline V gene, CDR1 is SGDLS and CDR2 is YYNGEE. CDR3 loop: CASSVDSAILGELFF. For the CDR3, the DNA is TGTGCCAGCAGCGTAGACAGTGCCATTCTCGGGGAGCTGTTTTTT.

This clone was found a few times. V is TRBV7-6 and J is TRBJ2-7; D is perhaps TRBD2 (5 bases). Trimming removed 1 base from V and 5 bases from J, with 12 bases in between. This CDR3 is built from 14 residues. Germline CDR1 SGHVS, CDR2 FNYEAQ. CDR3 residues: CASSLGRGLDEQYF. The CDR3 DNA reads TGTGCCAGCAGCTTAGGACGGGGTTTGGACGAGCAGTACTTC.

The chain couples TRBV2 to TRBJ2-4; TRBD1 is a possible D gene (6 bases). Per germline, CDR1 SNHLY and CDR2 FYNNEI. Trimming took off 2 bases at V and 0 bases at J, with 11 bases between the two ends. The CDR3 runs to 16 residues. For the CDR3, the DNA is TGTGCCAGCAGTGAAAGACAGGTTGTAGCCAAAAACATTCAGTACTTC. Translated: CASSERQVVAKNIQYF.

The chain uses TRBV13 and TRBJ2-1, with 8 positions matching TRBD2. The J segment lost 5 bases and the V segment lost 2 bases, leaving 5 bases of the junction unmatched. Germline V CDR1 and CDR2: PRHDT, FYEKMQ (reference sequence). The CDR3 loop spans 15 amino acids. CDR3 in amino acids: CASSLLSGSDNEQFF. In DNA form, the CDR3 reads TGTGCCAGCAGCTTATTGAGCGGGAGTGACAATGAGCAGTTCTTC.

This clone was seen just once. J is TRBJ1-6 and V is TRBV27; D perhaps matches TRBD1 (6 bases). Trimming took 4 bases from V and 10 from J, leaving 17 bases between them. The CDR3 length is 15 residues. CDR1 MNHEY and CDR2 SMNVEV come from the germline V gene (reference sequence). The CDR3, as DNA: TGTGCCAGCAGTTCATCGGGGGGGCTCAGGTCACCCCTCCACTTT. Amino acid sequence: CASSSSGGLRSPLHF.

The chain is built from TRBV7-9 and TRBJ2-7, with 7 positions matching TRBD2. V shed 5 bases and J 0 bases; nucleotides not matched to a gene: 1. This CDR3 is built from 13 residues. The V gene's germline CDR1 is SEHNR and CDR2 FQNEAQ (reference sequence). As DNA, the CDR3 is TGTGCCAGCAGCCCGGGGGGCTCCTACGAGCAGTACTTC. This codes for CASSPGGSYEQYF.

The chain recombines TRBV4-2 with TRBJ2-7, with a weak D call TRBD2 (6 bases). The CDR3 has 16 residues. Trimming removed 1 base at V and 4 bases at J, with 17 bases between. Germline CDR1 and CDR2: LGHNA and YNFKEQ. CDR3: CASSQALTGRGYEQYF. The CDR3 bases are TGTGCCAGCAGCCAAGCCCTCACCGGGAGAGGATACGAGCAGTACTTC.

Only a few counts were recorded for this clone. This chain connects TRBV30 to TRBJ1-2; the D gene is possibly TRBD1 (5 bases). Germline-derived CDR1 and CDR2 are GTSNPN and SVGIG (reference sequence). The length of the CDR3 is 14 residues. V was cut by 2 bases and J by 0 bases, with 10 bases left in between. CDR3 DNA sequence: TGTGCCTGGAGTAAAGGGGAAGCTAACTATGGCTACACCTTC. Translation gives CAWSKGEANYGYTF.